This section outlines one TCR beta chain sequence together with its context. This sample is part of a study of blood T cell repertoires in COVID-19. Study-level background: Acute and convalescent COVID-19 samples came from the United States, Italy and Spain. T cells, B-cell-depleted T cells, or PBMCs provided the cDNA or gDNA that served as material.

Original processing notes: Reference gene primers were amplified, and this amplification served to estimate nucleated cell counts. Method: immunoSEQ multiplex PCR; TCRdb's copy keeps in-frame clones and lacks some. That table is the source of V, J and clone size, and D and trimming were worked out from the DNA. Found here are about 160,000 clones, 70% to 90% of them singletons; the top ten hold approximately 2.9%. Looked up from germline, CDR1 is SEHNR and CDR2 is FQNEAQ (reference sequence). V trimming: 3 bases; J trimming: 4 bases; junction bases outside the gene matches: 2. The CDR3 runs to 15 residues.

The rearrangement links TRBV7-9 to TRBJ1-4; 10 bases align to TRBD1. Sequenced: peripheral blood. This receptor was obtained from a man between 60 and 75 years old with acute or convalescent COVID-19. The CDR3 DNA sequence: TGTGCCAGCAGCTTTGGACAGGGGGTTAATGAAAAACTGTTTTTT. It codes for CASSFGQGVNEKLFF.